The T cell receptor beta chain under discussion was sequenced for a study of response to subunit inactivated influenza vaccine. TCRdb re-derived calls from the RT-PCR reads in MiXCR, one entry per CDR3 protein. The sample yields roughly 780,000 distinct CDR3 sequences, around 20% seen once. Study-level points and caveats: That few new T cells are recruited by each seasonal influenza vaccination was the authors' suggestion.

Concerning this clonotype itself: Its cognate antigen is unknown.

The junction had 12 bases not matched to a gene; V was cut back by 4 bases and J by 7 bases. Germline V gene lookup returns CDR1 MNHEY and CDR2 SVGAGI. This CDR3 has 16 amino acids. Here the sequenced sample was PBMCs from blood, taken approximately 5 days after vaccination. The source of this sequence is a man in his fifties who received an inactivated influenza vaccine. This chain connects TRBV6-5 to TRBJ2-3; 9 bases fit TRBD2. For the CDR3, the DNA is TGTGCCAGCAGTTCCGCTAGCGGGATGGGCATTCATACGCAGTATTTT. Amino acid sequence: CASSSASGMGIHTQYF.